The following is a T cell receptor (beta chain) sequence with its context. These data belong to a study of blood T cell dynamics during melanoma immunotherapy. Profiled with immunoSEQ multiplex PCR; TCRdb holds only in-frame clones, not every one. The top ten clones hold about a tenth of a sample with about 28,000 clones, roughly 83% of them seen once. The V and J ends lost 2 bases and 6 bases respectively, with 14 bases between them. The CDR3 runs to 14 residues. Germline CDR1 and CDR2: SNHLY and FYNNEI. As to time point: week 3, after first cycle of checkpoint inhibitor. The chain links TRBV2 to TRBJ2-7, with D possibly matching TRBD2 (7 bases). This receptor was identified in a human donor with melanoma. This specimen was blood, taken from a patient treated with checkpoint blockade. The CDR3 sequence: CASSERGALVEQYF. The CDR3 DNA reads as TGTGCCAGCAGTGAACGGGGGGCGCTGGTCGAGCAGTACTTC.